This entry is about one T cell receptor beta chain. Its antigen is currently unknown. TCR cDNA, made by 5'RACE template switching, carried an added universal primer site and UMIs. TCRdb itself ran the 5' RACE reads through MiXCR, one entry per CDR3 protein. The repertoire includes around 340,000 distinct CDR3 sequences, roughly 8.7% of them detected once, and under 20% sits in the top ten. V was trimmed by 4 bases and J by 8 bases, leaving 11 bases between them. Germline CDR1 reads KGHDR; CDR2 reads SFDVKD. The CDR3 has 13 amino acids. The source of the sample is a study of T cells after yellow fever vaccination. Overall study findings and caveats: Any FACS-sorted repertoire could hold abundant clonotypes that contaminate it from the bulk population. Among primary-vaccination clones, most reappeared after the booster, at about 95% for CD4 and 85% to 90% for CD8.

The specimen comprised PBMCs, sampled on the day of the first yellow fever vaccination. This clonotype was sampled from a man younger than 35 who received the YFV17D yellow fever vaccine. The chain links TRBV24-1 to TRBJ1-5, with D possibly matching TRBD1 (5 bases). The CDR3: CATSEDGTEPQHF. The CDR3 DNA reads as TGTGCCACCAGTGAGGATGGGACGGAGCCCCAGCATTTT.